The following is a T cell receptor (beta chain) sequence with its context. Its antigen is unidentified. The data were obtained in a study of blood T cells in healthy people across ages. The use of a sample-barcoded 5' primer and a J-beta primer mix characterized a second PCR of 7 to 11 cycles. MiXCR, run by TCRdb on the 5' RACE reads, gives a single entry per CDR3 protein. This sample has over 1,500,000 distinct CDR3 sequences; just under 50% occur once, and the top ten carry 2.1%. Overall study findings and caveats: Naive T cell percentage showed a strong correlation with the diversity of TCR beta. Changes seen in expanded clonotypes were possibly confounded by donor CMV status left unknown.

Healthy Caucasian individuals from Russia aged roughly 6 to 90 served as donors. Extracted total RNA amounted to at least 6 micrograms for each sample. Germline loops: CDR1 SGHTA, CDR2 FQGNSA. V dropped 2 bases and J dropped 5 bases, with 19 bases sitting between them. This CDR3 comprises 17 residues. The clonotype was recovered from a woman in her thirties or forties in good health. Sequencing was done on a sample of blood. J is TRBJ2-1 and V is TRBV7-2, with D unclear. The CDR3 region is CASSLRASPRTHNEQFF. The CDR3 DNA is TGTGCCAGCAGCTTAAGGGCGAGCCCCCGAACCCACAATGAGCAGTTCTTC.